This TCR beta chain was sequenced in a study of vaccination and CD4 T cells after COVID-19. Study-wide findings and caveats: Relatively few convalescent patients were studied; early post-infection timepoints were not included.

CD4+ T cells that had been cultured provided DNA sequenced with the Oncomine TCR Beta short-read assay. Each CDR3 protein gets one entry after TCRdb re-called the PCR reads with MiXCR. This sample yields around 26,000 distinct CDR3 sequences, of which about 40% are seen a single time; roughly 10% belongs to the top ten. Worth noting for this clonotype: Its antigen remains unidentified.

Germline V gives CDR1 DFQATT, CDR2 SNEGSKA (reference sequence). The CDR3 spans 13 residues. Trimming shortened V by 3 bases and J by 4 bases, and 12 bases separated the two germline ends. The treatment denotes: roughly 10-day PBMC culture with coronavirus spike peptide pools or control peptides (ViraFEST assay). This sequence originates from a human donor who had recovered from COVID-19. The chain carries TRBV20-1 and TRBJ2-5; D perhaps matches TRBD2 (5 bases). Sequenced sample: CD4+ T cells from blood, cultured in vitro. CDR3 in amino acids: CSASIARRETQYF. The CDR3 nucleotides are TGCAGTGCTAGTATAGCGCGTCGAGAGACCCAGTACTTC.